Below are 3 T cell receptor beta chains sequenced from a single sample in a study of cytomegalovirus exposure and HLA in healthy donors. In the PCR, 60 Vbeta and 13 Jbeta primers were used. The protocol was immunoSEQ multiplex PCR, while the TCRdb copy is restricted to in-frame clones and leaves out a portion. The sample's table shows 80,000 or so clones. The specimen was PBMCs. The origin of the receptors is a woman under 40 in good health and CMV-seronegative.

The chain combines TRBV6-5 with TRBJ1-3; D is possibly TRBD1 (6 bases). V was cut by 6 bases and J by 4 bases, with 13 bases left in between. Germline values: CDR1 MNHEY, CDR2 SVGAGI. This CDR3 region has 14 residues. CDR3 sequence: CASRRGGQGNTIYF. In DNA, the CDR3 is TGTGCCAGCAGACGGGGCGGACAGGGAAACACCATATATTTT.

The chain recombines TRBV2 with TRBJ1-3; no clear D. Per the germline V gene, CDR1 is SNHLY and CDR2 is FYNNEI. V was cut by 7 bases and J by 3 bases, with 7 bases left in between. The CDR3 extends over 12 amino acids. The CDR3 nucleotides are TGTGCCAGCAACGGCGGTGGAAACACCATATATTTT. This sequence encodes CASNGGGNTIYF.

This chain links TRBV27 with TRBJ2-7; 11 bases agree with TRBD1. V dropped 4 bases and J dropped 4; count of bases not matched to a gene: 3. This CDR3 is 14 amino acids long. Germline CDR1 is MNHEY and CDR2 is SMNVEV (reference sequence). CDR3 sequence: CASSSGQGAYEQYF. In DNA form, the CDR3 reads TGTGCCAGCAGTTCCGGACAGGGGGCGTACGAGCAGTACTTC.